This passage covers 3 T cell receptor beta chains from one sample sequenced in a study of T cell responses to AZD1222 COVID-19 vaccine. Sequenced by immunoSEQ multiplex PCR; TCRdb stores in-frame clones only, minus some. The profile shows roughly 180,000 clones, 85% to 95% of them singletons. Source: peripheral blood, taken on day 0 of AZD1222 vaccination. Receptors originate from an adult in good health.

The V call is TRBV10-1, the J call TRBJ2-2, with a weak D call TRBD2 (6 bases). This CDR3 contains 14 residues. The germline V gene encodes CDR1 WNHNN and CDR2 SYGVQD (reference sequence). Trimming stripped 6 bases from V and 4 bases from J, with 12 bases between. CDR3 nucleotides: TGCGCCAGCAGCCCTAGCGCGGGCACCGGGGAGCTGTTTTTT. Protein sequence: CASSPSAGTGELFF.

This clone has just one count. The chain links TRBV3-1 (or the pseudogene TRBV3-2) to TRBJ2-1; no firm D call. In germline, CDR1 is LGHDT, CDR2 YNNKEL (reference sequence). Trimming left V 1 base short and J 5 bases short, with 12 bases between. This CDR3 has 15 amino acids. The CDR3, as DNA: TGTGCCAGCAGCCAAGTGGCCTGGGAAAACAATGAGCAGTTCTTC. It yields the protein CASSQVAWENNEQFF.

V gene TRBV24-1 combines with J gene TRBJ2-1, with 10 bases that match TRBD2. This CDR3 has 15 amino acids. In germline, CDR1 is KGHDR, CDR2 SFDVKD. The V gene end was trimmed by 7 bases and the J gene end by 6 bases; junction bases not matched to a gene: 8. The CDR3 loop reads CATSESGRAVNEQFF. The CDR3 DNA reads as TGTGCCACCAGCGAGAGCGGGAGGGCCGTCAATGAGCAGTTCTTC.